Each of the 3 T cell receptor beta chains below was sequenced from the same sample in a study of blood T cell repertoires in COVID-19. Measured with immunoSEQ multiplex PCR; TCRdb has only the in-frame clones, and not every one. This table has approximately 61,000 clones, approximately 83% appearing once. Input material: peripheral blood. The receptors come from a human donor in a cohort sampled during active COVID-19.

This clone was seen ten or more times. The rearrangement links TRBV7-2 to TRBJ2-7; TRBD1 might be the D (5 bases). The V end was cut by 5 bases, the J end by 7 bases, with 12 bases between. CDR3 length: 12 residues. Germline loops: CDR1 SGHTA, CDR2 FQGNSA. CDR3 protein: CASSKGPGEQYF. Here the CDR3 DNA reads TGTGCCAGCAGCAAGGGCCCAGGGGAGCAGTACTTC.

The rearrangement joins TRBV5-5 to TRBJ2-2; D is ambiguous. Trimming cost V 3 bases and J 1 base, with 7 bases left between them. The germline gives CDR1 SGHKS, CDR2 YYEKEE (reference sequence). The CDR3 has 14 amino acids. CDR3 protein: CASSSTGNTGELFF. The CDR3 DNA is TGTGCCAGCAGCTCGACTGGGAACACCGGGGAGCTGTTTTTT.

V usage is TRBV18 and J usage is TRBJ2-1; D is uncertain. The germline V gene encodes CDR1 KGHSH and CDR2 LQKENI. The CDR3 extends over 13 amino acids. Trimming took off 8 bases at V and 9 bases at J, with 17 bases between the two ends. Here the CDR3 DNA reads TGTGCCAGCGCGGTATCCTCCCTCGGTGAGCAGTTCTTC. Translating gives CASAVSSLGEQFF.